Following are 27 T cell receptor beta chains from one sample sequenced in a study of shared clonotypes between healthy human individuals. This table comes from immunoSEQ multiplex PCR, and its TCRdb copy is limited to in-frame clones, with some not included. The sample lists about 2 million clones; 85% to 95% were seen once. Sample: naive CD4+ T cells sorted from blood. Subset here: CD45RA+ positively selected. The receptor set was obtained from a young man in good health.

The rearrangement uses TRBV5-1 and TRBJ1-5; D gene uncertain. V was pared by 0 bases and J by 4 bases, with 11 bases between. Germline loops: CDR1 SGHRS, CDR2 YFSETQ. The CDR3 covers 15 residues. CDR3 in DNA: TGCGCCAGCAGCTTGGGAGGTCCGACTAATCAGCCCCAGCATTTT. Amino acids: CASSLGGPTNQPQHF.

The chain uses TRBV11-3 and TRBJ2-1; D might be TRBD2 (6 bases). Per the germline V gene, CDR1 is SGHNT and CDR2 is YENEEA. The CDR3 runs to 15 residues. V lost 1 base and J 8 bases, leaving 15 bases between the germline ends. In nucleotides, the CDR3 is TGTGCCAGCAGCTTAGGTTTGCGGGGTAACGATGAGCAGTTCTTC. This codes for CASSLGLRGNDEQFF.

This rearrangement joins TRBV4-1 to TRBJ1-1, with a tentative D call TRBD1 (6 bases). CDR1 MGHRA and CDR2 YSYEKL come from the germline V gene. The V end was cut by 0 bases, the J end by 4 bases, with 12 bases between. The CDR3 spans 15 residues. The CDR3 DNA reads as TGCGCCAGCAGCCAAGAGCACAACAGGGTCACTGAAGCTTTCTTT. Encoded protein: CASSQEHNRVTEAFF.

The CDR3 loop is CASSPQDSNQPQHF. Written as DNA, the CDR3 is TGTGCCAGCAGCCCACAGGATAGCAATCAGCCCCAGCATTTT. J is TRBJ1-5 and V is TRBV7-2; a weak D match, TRBD1 (5 bases). V lost 5 bases to trimming and J lost 0 bases, with 8 bases between them. CDR1 is SGHTA, CDR2 FQGNSA, per germline. The CDR3 has 14 amino acids.

This clone occurred once. The V and J genes are TRBV6-6 and TRBJ1-4, with 7 bases aligning to TRBD1. V lost 7 bases, J lost 7 bases, and 12 bases stayed unmatched. Germline V gene lookup returns CDR1 MNHNY and CDR2 SVGAGI (reference sequence). CDR3 size: 15 residues. The CDR3 sequence is CASKIGTAGSEKLFF. The CDR3 bases are TGTGCCAGCAAAATTGGGACAGCGGGGAGTGAAAAACTGTTTTTT.

As for this clone: This specimen includes other DNA sequences encoding the same CDR3. The gene calls are TRBV7-9 and TRBJ2-5, with D hard to call. The CDR3 is 14 amino acids. Trimming pared 2 bases from V and 2 bases from J, leaving 9 bases between. The germline V gene encodes CDR1 SEHNR and CDR2 FQNEAQ (reference sequence). For the CDR3, the DNA is TGTGCCAGCAGCTTACGAACTGAGCAAGAGACCCAGTACTTC. Translating it yields CASSLRTEQETQYF.

CDR3 DNA sequence: TGTGCCAGCAGCCAGGTGGACAGGGAGAACACTGAAGCTTTCTTT. As protein: CASSQVDRENTEAFF. The chain couples TRBV4-2 to TRBJ1-1; the match to TRBD1 covers 8 bases. Unmatched junction bases numbered 4, after V lost 3 bases and J lost 1 base. Germline assignment: CDR1 LGHNA and CDR2 YNFKEQ. The CDR3 runs 15 residues.

This clone was recorded once. The chain couples TRBV19 to TRBJ1-1, with 7 bases matching TRBD1. Germline CDR1 is LNHDA and CDR2 is SQIVND (reference sequence). The CDR3 runs 15 residues. V lost 3 bases, J lost 4 bases, and 8 bases stayed unmatched. The CDR3 is CASSIGGQAPTEAFF. The CDR3 bases are TGTGCCAGTAGTATCGGCGGACAGGCTCCCACTGAAGCTTTCTTT.

V and J are TRBV2 and TRBJ2-5, with D perhaps given as TRBD1 or TRBD2 (5 bases each). The tail of the sequence fits TRBJ2-7 better, so the J call may be wrong. The CDR3 spans 16 residues. Per the germline V gene, CDR1 is SNHLY and CDR2 is FYNNEI. CDR3 nucleotide sequence: TGTGCCAGCAGCGCCGGGACCAGTACTTGGAGGTACGAGCAGTACTTC. Protein sequence: CASSAGTSTWRYEQYF.

This chain joins TRBV5-1 and TRBJ2-7; no clear D. This CDR3 is built from 15 residues. V was shortened by 6 bases and J by 0 bases, with 16 bases between the two germline ends. Germline CDR1 and CDR2: SGHRS and YFSETQ. As DNA, the CDR3 is TGCGCCAGCACTCCGGCAGGCGGCAGCTCCTACGAGCAGTACTTC. It yields the protein CASTPAGGSSYEQYF.

The chain uses TRBV6-5 and TRBJ1-6, with D unresolved. Germline V gene data show CDR1 as MNHEY and CDR2 as SVGAGI. The CDR3 spans 14 residues. Trimming shortened V by 0 bases and J by 7 bases, and 7 bases separated the two germline ends. Here the CDR3 reads CASSYSTPNSPLHF. The DNA for the CDR3 is TGTGCCAGCAGTTACTCGACACCAAATTCACCCCTCCACTTT.

J is TRBJ2-5 and V is TRBV6-1; TRBD2 matches 7 bases. Germline CDR1 is MNHNS and CDR2 is SASEGT. This CDR3 has 14 residues. V shed 2 bases, J shed 5 bases, and the junction held 5 bases outside the gene matches. The CDR3 nucleotides are TGTGCCAGCAGTGAACAGAGCGGGGCTGAGACCCAGTACTTC. Protein sequence: CASSEQSGAETQYF.

The chain recombines TRBV29-1 with TRBJ1-1; D unclear. V shed 6 bases and J shed 10 bases, with 15 bases lying between them. Germline V CDR1 and CDR2: SQVTM, ANQGSEA. CDR3 length equals 11 residues. The CDR3 DNA sequence: TGCAGCGTCGAGCACCTAGCCGGAGCTTTCTTT. It codes for CSVEHLAGAFF.

This chain links TRBV28 with TRBJ1-2; D uncertain. Trimming took 5 bases from V and 4 from J, leaving 14 bases between them. The germline V gene encodes CDR1 MDHEN and CDR2 SYDVKM. This CDR3 region has 14 residues. CDR3 region: CASSESVSPYGYTF. CDR3 nucleotide sequence: TGTGCCAGCAGTGAGTCAGTTTCTCCCTATGGCTACACCTTC.

The chain carries TRBV6-6 and TRBJ2-1, with D perhaps matching TRBD1 (6 bases). Germline CDR1 and CDR2: MNHNY and SVGAGI (reference sequence). With 0 bases removed from V and 8 bases from J, the gap between germline ends came to 11 bases. CDR3 size: 14 residues. CDR3 sequence: CASSYSAGVYEQFF. The CDR3 coding sequence is TGTGCCAGCAGTTACTCGGCAGGGGTCTATGAGCAGTTCTTC.

The chain is built from TRBV6-5 and TRBJ2-7; 7 nucleotides agree with TRBD1. The CDR3 is 14 residues long. CDR1 MNHEY and CDR2 SVGAGI come from the germline V gene. Trimming took 6 bases from V and 2 from J; bases not matched to a gene: 7. CDR3 bases: TGTGCCAGCAGACCACAGGGGAAGACCTACGAGCAGTACTTC. Translating it yields CASRPQGKTYEQYF.

The V call is TRBV19, the J call TRBJ2-2; 10 bases are a match to TRBD2. V was pared by 9 bases and J by 6 bases, with 10 bases of the junction left unmatched. The CDR3 contains 15 residues. Germline CDR1 LNHDA, CDR2 SQIVND (reference sequence). The CDR3 DNA reads TGTGCCAGCAACACCGGGACTAGCGAATCCGGGGAGCTGTTTTTT. This sequence encodes CASNTGTSESGELFF.

The J gene is TRBJ1-2, the V gene TRBV19; unclear D gene. The CDR3 is 14 amino acids. V lost 4 bases and J 4 bases, leaving 13 bases between the germline ends. Per the germline V gene, CDR1 is LNHDA and CDR2 is SQIVND (reference sequence). The DNA of the CDR3 is TGTGCCAGTAGTAATACCAGAACCACCTATGGCTACACCTTC. The encoded protein is CASSNTRTTYGYTF. Supplemented by reference TRBV19 and TRBJ1-2, the full variable domain reads DGGITQSPKYLFRKEGQNVTLSCEQNLNHDAMYWYRQDPGQGLRLIYYSQIVNDFQKGDIAEGYSVSREKKESFPLTVTSAQKNPTAFYLCASSNTRTTYGYTFGSGTRLTVV.

The V call is TRBV6-6, the J call TRBJ1-4, with 10 bases aligning to TRBD1. The CDR3 length is 16 residues. Per germline, CDR1 MNHNY and CDR2 SVGAGI (reference sequence). J gave up 2 bases and V 2 bases, and 2 bases lay outside the gene matches. The CDR3 nucleotides read TGTGCCAGCAGTTACCTGACAGGGGGCACTAATGAAAAACTGTTTTTT. It yields the protein CASSYLTGGTNEKLFF.

On this clone: Just one base apart from a much larger clone, this may be a read error. This chain connects TRBV28 to TRBJ1-1; the D is unclear. Germline lookup yields CDR1 MDHEN and CDR2 SYDVKM. The CDR3 has 11 amino acids. V was cut by 3 bases and J by 5 bases, with 4 bases left in between. The CDR3 region has the DNA TGTGCCAGCAGTTTCCAGACTGAAGCTTTCTTT. The encoded protein is CASSFQTEAFF.

Comments on this clone: The junction differs from germline at one of its ends, possibly a read error. The sample has other DNA sequences that encode this CDR3 too. This rearrangement joins TRBV2 to TRBJ2-2, with D possibly matching TRBD1 (5 bases). Per germline, CDR1 SNHLY and CDR2 FYNNEI. CDR3 length: 13 residues. For the CDR3, the DNA is TGTGCCAGCAGGGAAGACAGCACCGGGGAGCTGTTTTTT. The encoded protein is CASREDSTGELFF.

J is TRBJ2-7 and V is TRBV19; 13 bases fit TRBD2. The CDR3 spans 16 residues. With V trimmed by 5 bases and J by 2 bases, 6 bases remained unmatched. Looked up from germline, CDR1 is LNHDA and CDR2 is SQIVND (reference sequence). CDR3 region: CASSPRLAGGPYEQYF. CDR3 sequence (DNA): TGTGCCAGTAGTCCAAGACTAGCGGGAGGACCCTACGAGCAGTACTTC. The full variable domain, with the rest looked up from reference TRBV19 and TRBJ2-7, is DGGITQSPKYLFRKEGQNVTLSCEQNLNHDAMYWYRQDPGQGLRLIYYSQIVNDFQKGDIAEGYSVSREKKESFPLTVTSAQKNPTAFYLCASSPRLAGGPYEQYFGPGTRLTVT.

V is TRBV2 and J is TRBJ2-5; D is unresolved. This CDR3 has 11 amino acids. Per germline, CDR1 SNHLY and CDR2 FYNNEI. V lost 2 bases and J lost 5, with 3 bases in between. The CDR3 region has the DNA TGTGCCAGCAGTGAAATCGAGACCCAGTACTTC. Its protein product is CASSEIETQYF.

Only one count was recorded for this clone. V gene TRBV5-1 combines with J gene TRBJ2-2; TRBD2 agrees at 10 bases. V shed 0 bases, J shed 5 bases, and the junction held 4 bases outside the gene matches. Germline CDR1 is SGHRS and CDR2 is YFSETQ. The CDR3 sequence is 16 residues long. CDR3 amino acids: CASSLELAGDTGELFF. DNA for the CDR3: TGCGCCAGCAGCTTGGAGCTAGCGGGGGATACCGGGGAGCTGTTTTTT.

The chain uses TRBV7-6 and TRBJ2-1; TRBD2 aligns across 13 bases. Germline CDR1 reads SGHVS; CDR2 reads FNYEAQ. CDR3 length: 16 amino acids. The V gene end was trimmed by 5 bases and the J gene end by 0 bases; junction bases not matched to a gene: 1. The CDR3 DNA reads as TGTGCCAGCAGCGGGACTAGCGGGAACTCCTACAATGAGCAGTTCTTC. Protein product: CASSGTSGNSYNEQFF.

The chain has TRBV7-9 and TRBJ1-1; D ambiguous. The CDR3 spans 15 residues. The germline V and J ends were trimmed by 4 bases and 0 bases, with 12 bases remaining between them. Germline CDR1 reads SEHNR; CDR2 reads FQNEAQ (reference sequence). CDR3 DNA sequence: TGTGCCAGCAGCTACTCCATGGGCCTGAACACTGAAGCTTTCTTT. This gives the protein CASSYSMGLNTEAFF.

The CDR3 DNA reads as TGTGCCAGCAGTCCCAGGGGGGACTCTACGAGGCAGTACTTC. It specifies CASSPRGDSTRQYF. The genes are TRBV27 and TRBJ2-7; possibly TRBD1 for D (7 bases). V was pared by 5 bases and J by 9 bases, with 20 bases between. Germline V lookup: CDR1 MNHEY, CDR2 SMNVEV (reference sequence). This CDR3 is 14 amino acids long.